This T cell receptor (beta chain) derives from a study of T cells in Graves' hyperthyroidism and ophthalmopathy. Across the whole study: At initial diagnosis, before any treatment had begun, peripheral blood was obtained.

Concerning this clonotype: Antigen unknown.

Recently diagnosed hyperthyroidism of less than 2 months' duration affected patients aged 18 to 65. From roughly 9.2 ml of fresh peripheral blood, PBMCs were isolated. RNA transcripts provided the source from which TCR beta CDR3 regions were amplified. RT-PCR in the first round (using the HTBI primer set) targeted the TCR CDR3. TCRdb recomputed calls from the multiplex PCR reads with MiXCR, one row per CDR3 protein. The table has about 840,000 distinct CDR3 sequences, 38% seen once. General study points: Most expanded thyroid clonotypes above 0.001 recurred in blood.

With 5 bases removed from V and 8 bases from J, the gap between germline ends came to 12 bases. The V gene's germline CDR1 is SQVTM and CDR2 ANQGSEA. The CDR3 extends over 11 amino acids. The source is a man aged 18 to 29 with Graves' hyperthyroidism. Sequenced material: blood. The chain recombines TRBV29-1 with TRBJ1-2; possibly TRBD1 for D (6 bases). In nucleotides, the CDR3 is TGCAGCGTTCAAACAGGGTACGGCTACACCTTC. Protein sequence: CSVQTGYGYTF.